The T cell receptor (beta chain) described here comes from a study of patients and donors after allogeneic stem cell transplantation. Trimming at V came to 4 bases and at J to 0 bases, leaving 9 bases not matched to a gene. This CDR3 has 17 amino acids. Germline values: CDR1 MGHDK, CDR2 SYGVNS. TCRdb used MiXCR to reprocess the RT-PCR reads, holding one entry per CDR3 protein. The sample comprises fewer than 200,000 distinct CDR3 sequences, 25% to 35% of which are singletons, and around 3.3% rests with the top ten. This clonotype is a singleton in its sample. The TCR sequence derives from a human donor who was either an allogeneic HSCT recipient or a stem cell or donor lymphocyte infusion donor (not recorded which). It is not recorded whose cells these are; they may come from a transplant donor. The rearrangement joins TRBV25-1 to TRBJ2-4, with TRBD1 matching 7 bases. The sample consisted of blood, either unsorted or a sorted T cell fraction (not recorded which). The CDR3 sequence: CASSGTQGTLAKNIQYF. CDR3 in DNA: TGTGCCAGCAGTGGCACACAGGGGACGCTAGCCAAAAACATTCAGTACTTC. Full variable domain (outside the CDR3, taken from reference TRBV25-1 and TRBJ2-4): EADIYQTPRYLVIGTGKKITLECSQTMGHDKMYWYQQDPGMELHLIHYSYGVNSTEKGDLSSESTVSRIRTEHFPLTLESARPSHTSQYLCASSGTQGTLAKNIQYFGAGTRLSVL.